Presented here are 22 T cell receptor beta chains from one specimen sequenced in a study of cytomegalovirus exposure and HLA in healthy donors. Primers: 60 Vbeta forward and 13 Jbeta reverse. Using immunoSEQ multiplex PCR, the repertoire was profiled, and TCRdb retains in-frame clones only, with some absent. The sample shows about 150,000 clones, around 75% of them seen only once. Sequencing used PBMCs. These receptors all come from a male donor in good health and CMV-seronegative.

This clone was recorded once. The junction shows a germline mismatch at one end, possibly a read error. CDR3 residues: CASSPGTPNTGELFF. In DNA, the CDR3 is TGTGCTAGCAGCCCCGGGACACCGAACACCGGGGAGCTGTTTTTT. The V call is TRBV7-7, the J call TRBJ2-2, with D possibly matching TRBD1 (6 bases). The CDR3 has 15 amino acids. Germline lookup yields CDR1 SSHAT and CDR2 FNYEAQ (reference sequence).

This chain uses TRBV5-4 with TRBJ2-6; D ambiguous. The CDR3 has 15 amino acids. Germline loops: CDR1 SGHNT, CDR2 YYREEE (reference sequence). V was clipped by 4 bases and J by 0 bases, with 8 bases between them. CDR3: CASSGSVSGANVLTF. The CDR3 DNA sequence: TGTGCCAGCAGCGGCAGCGTCTCTGGGGCCAACGTCCTGACTTTC.

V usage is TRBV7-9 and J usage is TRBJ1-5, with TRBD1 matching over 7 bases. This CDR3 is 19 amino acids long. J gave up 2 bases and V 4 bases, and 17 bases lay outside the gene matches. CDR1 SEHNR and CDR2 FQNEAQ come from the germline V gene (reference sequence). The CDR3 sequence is CASSSETGMAWMGNQPQHF. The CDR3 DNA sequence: TGTGCCAGCAGCTCGGAGACAGGGATGGCCTGGATGGGCAATCAGCCCCAGCATTTT. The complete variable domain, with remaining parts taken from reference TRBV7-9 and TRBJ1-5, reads DTGVSQNPRHKITKRGQNVTFRCDPISEHNRLYWYRQTLGQGPEFLTYFQNEAQLEKSRLLSDRFSAERPKGSFSTLEIQRTEQGDSAMYLCASSSETGMAWMGNQPQHFGDGTRLSIL.

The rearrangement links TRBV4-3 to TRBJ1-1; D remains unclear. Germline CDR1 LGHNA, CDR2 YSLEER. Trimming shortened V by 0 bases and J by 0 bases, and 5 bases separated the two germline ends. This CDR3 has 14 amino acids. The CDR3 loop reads CASSQDLMNTEAFF. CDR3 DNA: TGCGCCAGCAGCCAAGATCTTATGAACACTGAAGCTTTCTTT.

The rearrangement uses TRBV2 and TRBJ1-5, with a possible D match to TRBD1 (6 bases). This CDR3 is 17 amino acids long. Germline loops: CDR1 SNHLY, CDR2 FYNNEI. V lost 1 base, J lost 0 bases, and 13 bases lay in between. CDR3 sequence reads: CASSEVGHLYSNQPQHF. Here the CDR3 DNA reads TGTGCCAGCAGTGAAGTGGGACACCTGTATAGCAATCAGCCCCAGCATTTT.

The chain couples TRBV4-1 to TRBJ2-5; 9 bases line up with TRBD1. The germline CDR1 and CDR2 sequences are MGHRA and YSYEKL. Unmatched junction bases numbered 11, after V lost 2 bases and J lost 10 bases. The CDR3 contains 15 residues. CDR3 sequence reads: CASSQPTAGTGIQYF. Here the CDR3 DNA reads TGCGCCAGCAGCCAACCCACCGCCGGGACAGGGATCCAGTACTTC.

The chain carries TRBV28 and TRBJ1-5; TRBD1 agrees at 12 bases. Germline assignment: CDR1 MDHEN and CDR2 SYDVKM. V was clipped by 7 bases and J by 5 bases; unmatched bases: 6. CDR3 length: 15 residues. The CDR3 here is CASTWDRGRDQPQHF. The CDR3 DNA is TGTGCCAGCACCTGGGACAGGGGGCGAGATCAGCCCCAGCATTTT. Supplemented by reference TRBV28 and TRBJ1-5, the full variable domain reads DVKVTQSSRYLVKRTGEKVFLECVQDMDHENMFWYRQDPGLGLRLIYFSYDVKMKEKGDIPEGYSVSREKKERFSLILESASTNQTSMYLCASTWDRGRDQPQHFGDGTRLSIL.

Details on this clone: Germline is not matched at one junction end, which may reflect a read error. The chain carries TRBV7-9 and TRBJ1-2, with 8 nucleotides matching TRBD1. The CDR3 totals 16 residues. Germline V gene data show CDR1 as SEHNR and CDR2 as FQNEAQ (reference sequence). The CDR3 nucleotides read TGTTCCAGCAGCCCCAAGAGGGACAGGATCCACTATGGCTACACCTTC. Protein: CSSSPKRDRIHYGYTF.

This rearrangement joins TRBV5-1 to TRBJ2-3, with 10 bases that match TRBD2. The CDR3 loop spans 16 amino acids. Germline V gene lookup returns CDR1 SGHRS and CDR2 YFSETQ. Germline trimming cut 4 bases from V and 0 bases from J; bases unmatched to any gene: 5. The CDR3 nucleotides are TGCGCCAGCAGCATCGGACTAGCGGCTAGCACAGATACGCAGTATTTT. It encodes CASSIGLAASTDTQYF.

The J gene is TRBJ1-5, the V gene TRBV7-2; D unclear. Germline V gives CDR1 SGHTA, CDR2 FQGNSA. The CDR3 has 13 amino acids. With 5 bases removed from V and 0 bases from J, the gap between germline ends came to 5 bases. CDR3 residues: CASSPYSNQPQHF. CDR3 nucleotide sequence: TGTGCCAGCAGCCCGTATAGCAATCAGCCCCAGCATTTT.

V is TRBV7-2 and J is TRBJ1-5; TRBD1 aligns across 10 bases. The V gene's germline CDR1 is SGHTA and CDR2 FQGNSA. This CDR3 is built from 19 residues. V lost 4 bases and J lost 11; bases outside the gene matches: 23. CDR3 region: CASSYIGGPTGGGRSAQHF. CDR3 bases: TGTGCCAGCAGCTACATAGGGGGGCCGACAGGGGGCGGGCGCTCAGCCCAGCATTTT.

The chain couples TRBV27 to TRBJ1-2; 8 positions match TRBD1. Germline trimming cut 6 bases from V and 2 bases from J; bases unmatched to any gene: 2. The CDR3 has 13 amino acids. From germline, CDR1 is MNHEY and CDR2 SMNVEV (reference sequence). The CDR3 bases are TGTGCCAGCAGGGACAGGGAAAACTATGGCTACACCTTC. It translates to CASRDRENYGYTF.

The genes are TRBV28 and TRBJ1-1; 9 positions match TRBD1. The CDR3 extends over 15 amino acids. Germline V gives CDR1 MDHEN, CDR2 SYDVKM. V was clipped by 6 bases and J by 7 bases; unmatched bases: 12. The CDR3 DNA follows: TGTGCCAGCAGCTACACCGGGACAGGGTTACTTGAAGCTTTCTTT. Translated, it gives CASSYTGTGLLEAFF.

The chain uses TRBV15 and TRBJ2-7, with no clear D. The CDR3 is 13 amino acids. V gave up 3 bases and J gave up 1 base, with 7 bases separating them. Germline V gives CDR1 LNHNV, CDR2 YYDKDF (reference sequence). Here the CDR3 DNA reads TGTGCCACCAGCAGGTCCAGATCCTACGAGCAGTACTTC. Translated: CATSRSRSYEQYF.

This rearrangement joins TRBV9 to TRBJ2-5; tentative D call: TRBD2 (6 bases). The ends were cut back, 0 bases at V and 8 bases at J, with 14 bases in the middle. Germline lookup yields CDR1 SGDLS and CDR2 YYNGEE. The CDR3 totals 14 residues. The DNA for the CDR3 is TGTGCCAGCAGCGTAGAGGCTTACGGGGGTACCCAGTACTTC. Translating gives CASSVEAYGGTQYF.

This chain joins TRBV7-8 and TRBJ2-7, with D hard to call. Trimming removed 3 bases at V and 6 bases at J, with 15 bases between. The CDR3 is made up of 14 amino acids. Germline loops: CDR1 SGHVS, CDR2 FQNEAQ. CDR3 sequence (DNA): TGTGCCAGCAGCTTTAGTCTCGTCGGTGGCGAGCAGTACTTC. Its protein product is CASSFSLVGGEQYF.

CDR3 sequence (DNA): TGTGCCAGCAGCTTAGACTATAGCACAGATACGCAGTATTTT. Its translation is CASSLDYSTDTQYF. This sequence joins TRBV7-8 and TRBJ2-3, with D unclear. The ends were cut back, 1 base at V and 0 bases at J, with 5 bases in the middle. Germline V lookup: CDR1 SGHVS, CDR2 FQNEAQ. The CDR3 consists of 14 residues. Full variable domain (missing parts from reference TRBV7-8 and TRBJ2-3): GAGVSQSPRYKVAKRGQDVALRCDPISGHVSLFWYQQALGQGPEFLTYFQNEAQLDKSGLPSDRFFAERPEGSVSTLKIQRTQQEDSAVYLCASSLDYSTDTQYFGPGTRLTVL.

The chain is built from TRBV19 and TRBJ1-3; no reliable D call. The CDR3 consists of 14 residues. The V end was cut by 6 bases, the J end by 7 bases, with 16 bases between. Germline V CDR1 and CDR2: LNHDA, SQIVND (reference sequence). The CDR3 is CASSDGRWRNTIYF. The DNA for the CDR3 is TGTGCCAGTAGCGACGGACGGTGGAGGAACACCATATATTTT.

The CDR3 protein is CASSLAGDSYGYTF. The DNA of the CDR3 is TGTGCCAGCAGCTTGGCCGGGGACAGCTATGGCTACACCTTC. The chain employs TRBV5-6 and TRBJ1-2; TRBD1 agrees at 7 bases. Unmatched junction bases numbered 3, after V lost 0 bases and J lost 4 bases. CDR3 size: 14 residues. Germline values: CDR1 SGHDT, CDR2 YYEEEE. Complete variable domain (other parts from reference TRBV5-6 and TRBJ1-2): DAGVTQSPTHLIKTRGQQVTLRCSPKSGHDTVSWYQQALGQGPQFIFQYYEEEERQRGNFPDRFSGHQFPNYSSELNVNALLLGDSALYLCASSLAGDSYGYTFGSGTRLTVV.

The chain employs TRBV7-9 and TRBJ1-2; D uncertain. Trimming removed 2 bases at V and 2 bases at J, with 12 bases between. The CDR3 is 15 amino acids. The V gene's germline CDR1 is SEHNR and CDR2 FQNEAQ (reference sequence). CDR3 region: CASSLQASLNYGYTF. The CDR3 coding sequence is TGTGCCAGCAGCTTACAGGCATCTTTAAACTATGGCTACACCTTC.

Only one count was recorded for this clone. The CDR3 bases are TGTGCCAGCAGCATACTAGCGGGCTACCTCTACGAGCAGTACTTC. Its protein product is CASSILAGYLYEQYF. The chain uses TRBV7-9 and TRBJ2-7; TRBD2 matches 9 bases. CDR1 is SEHNR and CDR2 is FQNEAQ in the germline V gene (reference sequence). There are 15 residues in the CDR3. With 5 bases clipped from V and 3 bases from J, the junction kept 8 bases outside the gene matches.

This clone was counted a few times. The CDR3 spells CASTERLTDTQYF. The CDR3 coding sequence is TGTGCCAGCACGGAGCGTTTGACAGATACGCAGTATTTT. This chain uses TRBV19 with TRBJ2-3; D gene uncertain. This CDR3 has 13 amino acids. Trimming took off 9 bases at V and 3 bases at J, with 13 bases between the two ends. Germline-derived CDR1 and CDR2 are LNHDA and SQIVND (reference sequence).